The clone carrying this T cell receptor beta chain came up many times. Its target is not known. Germline values: CDR1 MNHNY, CDR2 SVGAGI (reference sequence). The CDR3 is made up of 12 amino acids. The germline V and J ends were trimmed by 4 bases and 6 bases, with 6 bases remaining between them. Active ophthalmopathy (CAS at least 3, NOSPECS at least 4), lasting under 3 months. Using RNA transcripts, the TCR beta CDR3 regions were amplified. HTBI primers were used in a first-round RT-PCR, which preceded a second-round multiplex PCR. Each CDR3 protein gets one entry after TCRdb re-called the multiplex PCR reads with MiXCR. In the table there are 200,000 to 250,000 distinct CDR3 sequences, over 25% of which are singletons. The entry originates in a study of Graves' ophthalmopathy and Graves' hyperthyroidism. Study results and limitations: Clonotypes were expanded in thyroid at above 0.001 frequency, and most also appeared in blood.

Sequencing used peripheral blood. The receptor comes from a man in his fifties or sixties with Graves' ophthalmopathy. The chain has TRBV6-6 and TRBJ2-2; D not certain. The CDR3 coding sequence is TGTGCCAGCAGTTCAGTATCCGGGGAGCTGTTTTTT. It translates to CASSSVSGELFF.